These 20 T cell receptor beta chains were sequenced from one sample in a study of T cell changes during pregnancy in multiple sclerosis. The protocol was immunoSEQ multiplex PCR, while the TCRdb copy is restricted to in-frame clones and leaves out a portion. The profile shows 15,000 to 20,000 clones, about 87% of them singletons. The sequencing used CD8+ T cells from peripheral blood mononuclear cells, collected in the third trimester of pregnancy. These receptors came from a female donor in good health, enrolled as a control in a pregnancy study.

This clone was observed a single time. This chain joins TRBV27 and TRBJ2-2; D possibly corresponds to TRBD2 (5 bases). The CDR3 is 13 residues long. The V end lost 10 bases, the J end lost 5 bases, and 14 bases lay between the germline ends. The germline gives CDR1 MNHEY, CDR2 SMNVEV (reference sequence). CDR3 DNA: TGTGCCACTTGGACTGAACGTACCGGGGAGCTGTTTTTT. This sequence encodes CATWTERTGELFF.

The chain couples TRBV6-6 to TRBJ2-1, with TRBD2 matching 9 bases. The CDR3 is 13 residues long. With 5 bases clipped from V and 8 bases from J, the junction kept 4 bases outside the gene matches. From germline, CDR1 is MNHNY and CDR2 SVGAGI (reference sequence). CDR3 in DNA: TGTGCCAGCAGTGGGACTAGCAGCCATGAGCAGTTCTTC. Its protein is CASSGTSSHEQFF.

The chain couples TRBV27 to TRBJ1-2; 9 bases map to TRBD1. This CDR3 contains 18 residues. Per the germline V gene, CDR1 is MNHEY and CDR2 is SMNVEV (reference sequence). The ends lost 8 bases at V and 0 bases at J; junction bases unmatched: 16. The CDR3 DNA is TGTGCCAGCGGCACGGGGGGACAGGGTATAGTCTCTAACTATGGCTACACCTTC. Its protein is CASGTGGQGIVSNYGYTF.

The chain uses TRBV6-5 and TRBJ1-1; D unresolved. Germline V gene data show CDR1 as MNHEY and CDR2 as SVGAGI. V shed 2 bases and J shed 1 base, with 8 bases lying between them. The CDR3 has 14 residues. CDR3 in amino acids: CASSYGGGNTEAFF. The CDR3 DNA reads TGTGCCAGCAGTTACGGCGGAGGGAACACTGAAGCTTTCTTT.

The chain employs TRBV27 and TRBJ2-7; TRBD1 matches 10 bases. CDR3 length equals 15 residues. CDR1 and CDR2 (germline): MNHEY, SMNVEV (reference sequence). The ends lost 0 bases at V and 6 bases at J; junction bases unmatched: 5. CDR3 sequence (DNA): TGTGCCAGCAGTTTATCCGGGACAGGGGTTAGCGAGCAGTACTTC. This gives the protein CASSLSGTGVSEQYF.

The chain combines TRBV15 with TRBJ2-5, with D possibly TRBD1 on 6 matching bases. V was cut by 5 bases and J by 4 bases, with 11 bases left in between. The CDR3 extends over 13 amino acids. Germline lookup yields CDR1 LNHNV and CDR2 YYDKDF (reference sequence). CDR3 sequence: CATSPETGETQYF. The DNA of the CDR3 is TGTGCCACCAGCCCCGAGACAGGAGAGACCCAGTACTTC.

The chain has TRBV4-2 and TRBJ1-4; the D gene is possibly TRBD1 (5 bases). V shed 0 bases and J shed 5 bases, with 10 bases lying between them. The V gene's germline CDR1 is LGHNA and CDR2 YNFKEQ. The CDR3 is made up of 15 amino acids. CDR3 sequence reads: CASSQDSAGNEKLFF. DNA of the CDR3: TGTGCCAGCAGCCAAGATTCGGCAGGGAATGAAAAACTGTTTTTT.

The chain is built from TRBV29-1 and TRBJ2-1; 7 nucleotides align to TRBD2. CDR1 SQVTM and CDR2 ANQGSEA come from the germline V gene. V was clipped by 1 base and J by 0 bases; unmatched bases: 12. The CDR3 is 18 amino acids. The CDR3 reads CSVEGVPGGHYSYNEQFF. The CDR3 nucleotides read TGCAGCGTTGAAGGAGTGCCGGGAGGCCACTACTCCTACAATGAGCAGTTCTTC.

Concerning this clone: This CDR3 is also generated by other DNA sequences in the sample. V and J are TRBV4-1 and TRBJ2-1; a weak D match, TRBD1 (6 bases). V was shortened by 5 bases and J by 4 bases, with 6 bases between the two germline ends. The germline gives CDR1 MGHRA, CDR2 YSYEKL. This CDR3 is built from 12 residues. CDR3 protein: CASSDRYNEQFF. Written as DNA, the CDR3 is TGCGCCAGCAGCGACAGGTACAATGAGCAGTTCTTC.

This chain uses TRBV6-4 with TRBJ2-1; 7 positions agree with TRBD2. V shed 0 bases, J shed 1 base, and the junction held 3 bases outside the gene matches. CDR3 length: 16 amino acids. Germline lookup yields CDR1 MRHNA and CDR2 SNTAGT. Written as DNA, the CDR3 is TGTGCCAGCAGTGACTCTGGCGGGAGTTCCTACAATGAGCAGTTCTTC. Residues: CASSDSGGSSYNEQFF.

The chain uses TRBV30 and TRBJ2-5; D not resolved. The CDR3 runs to 11 residues. Germline CDR1 and CDR2: GTSNPN and SVGIG (reference sequence). Trimming pared 5 bases from V and 2 bases from J, leaving 6 bases between. This chain's CDR3 is CAWGEQETQYF. The CDR3 region has the DNA TGTGCCTGGGGAGAGCAAGAGACCCAGTACTTC.

The chain couples TRBV7-8 to TRBJ2-7; 12 bases align to TRBD2. This CDR3 is built from 18 residues. Germline values: CDR1 SGHVS, CDR2 FQNEAQ. V shed 4 bases and J 0 bases; nucleotides not matched to a gene: 10. For the CDR3, the DNA is TGTGCCAGCAGCTCTTACCCGACTAGCGGGGGAAGCTCCTACGAGCAGTACTTC. Translated, it gives CASSSYPTSGGSSYEQYF. The entire variable domain, with the rest obtained from reference TRBV7-8 and TRBJ2-7, is as follows: GAGVSQSPRYKVAKRGQDVALRCDPISGHVSLFWYQQALGQGPEFLTYFQNEAQLDKSGLPSDRFFAERPEGSVSTLKIQRTQQEDSAVYLCASSSYPTSGGSSYEQYFGPGTRLTVT.

This rearrangement joins TRBV7-9 to TRBJ1-2; D unclear. The CDR3 sequence is 13 residues long. Germline-derived CDR1 and CDR2 are SEHNR and FQNEAQ (reference sequence). The V end was cut by 5 bases, the J end by 7 bases, with 14 bases between. The CDR3 sequence: CASSAYSEGGYTF. In nucleotides, the CDR3 is TGTGCCAGCAGCGCCTACTCCGAGGGTGGCTACACCTTC.

The rearrangement joins TRBV7-8 to TRBJ2-1, with TRBD2 matching over 7 bases. V shed 5 bases, J shed 4 bases, and the junction held 14 bases outside the gene matches. The CDR3 sequence is 17 residues long. From germline, CDR1 is SGHVS and CDR2 FQNEAQ. The CDR3 is CASSGGGGDSHYNEQFF. The DNA for the CDR3 is TGTGCCAGCAGCGGGGGGGGAGGGGACTCTCATTACAATGAGCAGTTCTTC.

The chain is built from TRBV19 and TRBJ1-5; 7 positions agree with TRBD1. The CDR3 loop spans 17 amino acids. Trimming cost V 8 bases and J 5 bases; bases outside gene matches: 18. Per the germline V gene, CDR1 is LNHDA and CDR2 is SQIVND (reference sequence). CDR3 protein: CASCLGGGTVSYQPQHF. CDR3 bases: TGTGCCAGTTGCCTAGGGGGTGGGACAGTATCCTATCAGCCCCAGCATTTT. The complete variable domain, with remaining parts taken from reference TRBV19 and TRBJ1-5, reads DGGITQSPKYLFRKEGQNVTLSCEQNLNHDAMYWYRQDPGQGLRLIYYSQIVNDFQKGDIAEGYSVSREKKESFPLTVTSAQKNPTAFYLCASCLGGGTVSYQPQHFGDGTRLSIL.

The V and J genes are TRBV7-8 and TRBJ1-5; TRBD1 agrees at 7 bases. The CDR3 loop spans 16 amino acids. Germline loops: CDR1 SGHVS, CDR2 FQNEAQ. V was pared by 2 bases and J by 0 bases, with 4 bases of the junction left unmatched. CDR3 residues: CASSLIDRASNQPQHF. CDR3 bases: TGTGCCAGCAGCTTAATCGACAGGGCTAGCAATCAGCCCCAGCATTTT.

The V call is TRBV19, the J call TRBJ2-7, with D perhaps TRBD2 (5 bases). The V end lost 5 bases, the J end lost 5 bases, and 19 bases lay between the germline ends. The CDR3 spans 15 residues. Germline-derived CDR1 and CDR2 are LNHDA and SQIVND (reference sequence). The CDR3 protein is CASSLPGGERNEQYF. The CDR3 nucleotides are TGTGCCAGTAGTCTTCCCGGAGGTGAGAGAAACGAGCAGTACTTC.

The chain recombines TRBV7-8 with TRBJ2-2; perhaps TRBD2 as D (6 bases). CDR3 length: 17 residues. Trimming left V 5 bases short and J 0 bases short, with 16 bases between. Germline CDR1 SGHVS, CDR2 FQNEAQ. The CDR3 sequence: CASSTGTANANTGELFF. CDR3 nucleotide sequence: TGTGCCAGCAGCACTGGGACTGCTAACGCGAACACCGGGGAGCTGTTTTTT.

This clone was observed a handful of times. The gene calls are TRBV2 and TRBJ1-2; 9 bases are a match to TRBD1. Germline loops: CDR1 SNHLY, CDR2 FYNNEI. There are 13 residues in the CDR3. V shed 7 bases, J shed 6 bases, and the junction held 6 bases outside the gene matches. The CDR3 spells CASTFWTGDGYTF. CDR3 in DNA: TGTGCCAGCACTTTTTGGACAGGGGATGGCTACACCTTC.

This clone has a single count. The chain is built from TRBV5-6 and TRBJ1-2, with D tentatively TRBD1 (5 bases). Trimming took 0 bases from V and 4 from J, leaving 16 bases between them. Germline V lookup: CDR1 SGHDT, CDR2 YYEEEE. This CDR3 is 16 amino acids long. The CDR3 DNA is TGTGCCAGCAGCTTGGAATCCTTGCTCGGGGGCTATGGCTACACCTTC. Protein: CASSLESLLGGYGYTF. Looking up the rest from reference TRBV5-6 and TRBJ1-2 gives the full variable domain: DAGVTQSPTHLIKTRGQQVTLRCSPKSGHDTVSWYQQALGQGPQFIFQYYEEEERQRGNFPDRFSGHQFPNYSSELNVNALLLGDSALYLCASSLESLLGGYGYTFGSGTRLTVV.